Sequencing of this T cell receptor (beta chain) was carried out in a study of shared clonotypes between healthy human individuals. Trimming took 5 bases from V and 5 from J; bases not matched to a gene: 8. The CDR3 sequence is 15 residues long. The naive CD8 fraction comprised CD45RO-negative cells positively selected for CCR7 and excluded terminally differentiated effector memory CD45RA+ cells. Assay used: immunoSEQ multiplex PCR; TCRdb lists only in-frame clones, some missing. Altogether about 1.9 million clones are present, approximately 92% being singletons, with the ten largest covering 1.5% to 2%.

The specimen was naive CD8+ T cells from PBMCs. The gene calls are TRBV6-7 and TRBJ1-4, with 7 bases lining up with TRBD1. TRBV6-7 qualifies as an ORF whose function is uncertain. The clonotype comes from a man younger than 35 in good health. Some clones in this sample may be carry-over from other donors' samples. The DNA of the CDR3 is TGTGCCAGCAGTCAGGGACAGTCCGGCAATGAAAAACTGTTTTTT. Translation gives CASSQGQSGNEKLFF.